Listed below are T cell receptor beta chains from one sample, sequenced in a study of blood T cell repertoires in COVID-19. Sequenced by immunoSEQ multiplex PCR; TCRdb stores in-frame clones only, minus some. Here the sample spans about 90,000 clones, around three quarters being singletons. Sequenced material: peripheral blood. The receptors were sampled from a woman aged 65 to 85 with acute or convalescent COVID-19. Each CDR3 is given with its conserved first and last residue.

cdr3_aa j_call cdr3_length v_call
CASSLTSGRGNYNEQFF TRBJ2-1 17 TRBV7-9
CASSTLRGEQFF TRBJ2-1 12 TRBV12-3/TRBV12-4
CASTKPGIMNTEAFF TRBJ1-1 15 TRBV28
CASARVHEQFF TRBJ2-1 11 TRBV18
CATSDGSGLDTEAFF TRBJ1-1 15 TRBV24-1
CASSLLGENIQYF TRBJ2-4 13 TRBV5-6
CASSVGPGLQETQYF TRBJ2-5 15 TRBV9
CASSQVGGLVYEQYF TRBJ2-7 15 TRBV3-1/TRBV3-2
CASSSITSTSGSINEQFF TRBJ2-1 18 TRBV5-1
CATQDRANSPLHF TRBJ1-6 13 TRBV24-1
CASSQAETGGYEQYF TRBJ2-7 15 TRBV7-9
CASREQGPTDTQYF TRBJ2-3 14 TRBV28
CASSPGQGSSGNTIYF TRBJ1-3 16 TRBV18
CASSPKRLAQDQETQYF TRBJ2-5 17 TRBV27
CASSLLRETEAFF TRBJ1-1 13 TRBV19
CASRFEDRARGGYTF TRBJ1-2 15 TRBV5-6
CASSRLVGTEAFF TRBJ1-1 13 TRBV28
CASSLGAGEGYTF TRBJ1-2 13 TRBV5-1
CASSSGQGNTQYF TRBJ2-3 13 TRBV27
CASKRLAEGNEQFF TRBJ2-1 14 TRBV6-5
CASSMGSGEKLFF TRBJ1-4 13 TRBV19
CASSRVPGQGARGYTF TRBJ1-2 16 TRBV4-2
CASSSGRNTEAFF TRBJ1-1 13 TRBV7-2
CASSRTLAGGQETQYF TRBJ2-5 16 TRBV28
CASSPRGFDTEAFF TRBJ1-1 14 TRBV4-2
CASSQVQANYGYTF TRBJ1-2 14 TRBV4-2
CASSSTGIGGEKLFF TRBJ1-4 15 TRBV5-6
CASSLRSRTDTQYF TRBJ2-3 14 TRBV5-4
CASSQELGARDEQYF TRBJ2-7 15 TRBV4-3
CASSPPLVPYEQYF TRBJ2-7 14 TRBV7-3
CASSPRITSGDRSFETQYF TRBJ2-5 19 TRBV18
CASSLARTSGRSYNEQFF TRBJ2-1 18 TRBV11-2
CASSEPGVAKNIQYF TRBJ2-4 15 TRBV6-1
CASSEIARPRGYTF TRBJ1-2 14 TRBV6-1
CASSLQWNTEAFF TRBJ1-1 13 TRBV6-5
CASSFEGRADTQYF TRBJ2-3 14 TRBV5-4
CASTRQMNTEAFF TRBJ1-1 13 TRBV19
CASRVAPTYNEQFF TRBJ2-1 14 TRBV27
CASRRTANYGYTF TRBJ1-2 13 TRBV7-2
CASSRPPGRAGELFF TRBJ2-2 15 TRBV19
CASSSTSLMNTEAFF TRBJ1-1 15 TRBV28
CASSAMGLAGYNEQFF TRBJ2-1 16 TRBV9
CASSQTGNGYTF TRBJ1-2 12 TRBV9
CASSQDWQGNYEQYF TRBJ2-7 15 TRBV4-2
CASSQQGVGGSPLHF TRBJ1-6 15 TRBV4-2